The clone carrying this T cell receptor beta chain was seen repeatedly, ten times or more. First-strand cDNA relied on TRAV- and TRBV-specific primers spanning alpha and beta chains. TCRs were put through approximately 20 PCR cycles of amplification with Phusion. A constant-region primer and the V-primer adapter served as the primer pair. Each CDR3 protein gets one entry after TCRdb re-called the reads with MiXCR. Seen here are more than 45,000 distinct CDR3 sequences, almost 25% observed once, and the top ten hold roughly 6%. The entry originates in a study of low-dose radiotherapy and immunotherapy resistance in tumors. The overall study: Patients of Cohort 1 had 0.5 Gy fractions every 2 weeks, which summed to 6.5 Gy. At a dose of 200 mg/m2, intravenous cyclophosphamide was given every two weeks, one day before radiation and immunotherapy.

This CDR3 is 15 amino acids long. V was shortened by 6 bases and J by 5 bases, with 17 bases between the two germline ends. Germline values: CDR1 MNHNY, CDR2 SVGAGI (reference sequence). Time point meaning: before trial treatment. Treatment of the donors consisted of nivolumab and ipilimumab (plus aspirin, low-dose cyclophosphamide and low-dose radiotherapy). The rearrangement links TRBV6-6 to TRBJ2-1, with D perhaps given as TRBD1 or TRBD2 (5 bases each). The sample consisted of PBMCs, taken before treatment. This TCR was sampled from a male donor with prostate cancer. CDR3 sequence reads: CASSSGTQQDNEQFF. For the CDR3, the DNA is TGTGCCAGCAGCTCCGGGACCCAACAGGACAATGAGCAGTTCTTC.